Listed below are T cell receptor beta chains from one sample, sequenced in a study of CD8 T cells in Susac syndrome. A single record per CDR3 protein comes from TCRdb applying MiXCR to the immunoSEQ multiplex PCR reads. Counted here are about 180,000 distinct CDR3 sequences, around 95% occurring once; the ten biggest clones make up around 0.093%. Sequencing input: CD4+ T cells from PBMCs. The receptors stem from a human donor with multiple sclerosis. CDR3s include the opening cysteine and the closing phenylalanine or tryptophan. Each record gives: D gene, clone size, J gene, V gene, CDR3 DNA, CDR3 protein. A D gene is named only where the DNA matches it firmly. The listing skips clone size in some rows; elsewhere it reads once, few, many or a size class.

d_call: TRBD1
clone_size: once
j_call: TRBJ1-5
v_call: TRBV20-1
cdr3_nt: TGCAGTGCTAGTCGGGGGGACAGGGGCAATCAGCCCCAGCATTTT
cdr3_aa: CSASRGDRGNQPQHF

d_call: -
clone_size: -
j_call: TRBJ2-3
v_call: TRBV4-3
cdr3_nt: TGCGCCAGCAGCCAAGAGTCGAGGTCTGCAGATACGCAGTATTTT
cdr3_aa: CASSQESRSADTQYF

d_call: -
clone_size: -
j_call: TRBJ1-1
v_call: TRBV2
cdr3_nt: TGTGCCAGCAGTGAGCAGCCAGCCCTCACTGAAGCTTTCTTT
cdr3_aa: CASSEQPALTEAFF

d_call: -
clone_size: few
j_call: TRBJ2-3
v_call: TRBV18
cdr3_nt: TGTGCCAGCTCACCGAGCACAGATACGCAGTATTTT
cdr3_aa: CASSPSTDTQYF

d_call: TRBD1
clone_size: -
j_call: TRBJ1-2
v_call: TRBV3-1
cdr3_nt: TGTGCCAGCAGCGAGTTTGGGACAGGGGGTGGCTACACCTTC
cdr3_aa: CASSEFGTGGGYTF

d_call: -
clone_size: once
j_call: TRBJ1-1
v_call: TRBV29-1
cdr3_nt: TGCAGCGTTGAAATGGGAGCGAACACTGAAGCTTTCTTT
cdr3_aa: CSVEMGANTEAFF

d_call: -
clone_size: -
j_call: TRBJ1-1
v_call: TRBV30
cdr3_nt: TGTGCCTGGGCCCAGAACACTGAAGCTTTCTTT
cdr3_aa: CAWAQNTEAFF

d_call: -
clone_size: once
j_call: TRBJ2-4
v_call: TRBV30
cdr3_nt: TGTGCCTGGACAAAAGACAGAAACATTCAGTACTTC
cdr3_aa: CAWTKDRNIQYF

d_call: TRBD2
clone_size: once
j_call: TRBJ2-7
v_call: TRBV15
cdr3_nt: TGTGCCACCAGCAGAGACGCTAGCGGGGGTGGTGGGATCAACGAGCAGTACTTC
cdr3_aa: CATSRDASGGGGINEQYF

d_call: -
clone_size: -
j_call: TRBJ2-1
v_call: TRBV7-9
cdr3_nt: TGTGCCAGCACCCTAGGGGTTTCCTACAATGAGCAGTTCTTC
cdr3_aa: CASTLGVSYNEQFF

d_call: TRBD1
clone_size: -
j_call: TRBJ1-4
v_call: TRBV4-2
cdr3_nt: TGTGCCAGCAGCCAAGGAACAGGGGATAATGAAAAACTGTTTTTT
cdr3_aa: CASSQGTGDNEKLFF

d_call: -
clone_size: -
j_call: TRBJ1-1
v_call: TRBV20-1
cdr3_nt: TGCAGTGCTAGAGATCAGCCAGCCGCTGAAGCTTTCTTT
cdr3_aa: CSARDQPAAEAFF

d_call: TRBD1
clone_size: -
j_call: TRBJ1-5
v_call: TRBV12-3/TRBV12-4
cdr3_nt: TGTGCCAGCAGTTCCCCGGGACAGGGTTATCAGCCCCAGCATTTT
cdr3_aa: CASSSPGQGYQPQHF

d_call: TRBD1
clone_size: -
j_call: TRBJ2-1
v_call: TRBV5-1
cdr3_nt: TGCGCCAGCAGCTCCTGGGAAGGGGGCATTAATGAGCAGTTCTTC
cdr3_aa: CASSSWEGGINEQFF

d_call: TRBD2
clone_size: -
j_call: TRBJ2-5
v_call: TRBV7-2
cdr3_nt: TGTGCCAGCAGATCTTCCGGGACTAGCCACGAGACCCAGTACTTC
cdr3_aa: CASRSSGTSHETQYF

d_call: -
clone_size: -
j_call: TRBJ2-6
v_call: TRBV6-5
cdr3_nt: TGTGCCAGCAGCTACGGGAGAATCTCTGGGGCCAACGTCCTGACTTTC
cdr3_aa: CASSYGRISGANVLTF

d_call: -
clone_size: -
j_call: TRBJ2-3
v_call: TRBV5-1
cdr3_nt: TGCGCCAGCAGCTTGGTACTTGCTAGCACAGATACGCAGTATTTT
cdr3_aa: CASSLVLASTDTQYF

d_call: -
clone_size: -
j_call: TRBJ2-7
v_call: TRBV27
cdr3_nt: TGTGCCAGCGGGGCCCTGGACAGCCGGTCCGAGCAGTACTTC
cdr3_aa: CASGALDSRSEQYF

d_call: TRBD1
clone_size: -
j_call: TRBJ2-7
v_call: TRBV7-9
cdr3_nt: TGTGCCAGCAGCTTCGGGACAGGGATGGTATCGCACTTC
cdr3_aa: CASSFGTGMVSHF

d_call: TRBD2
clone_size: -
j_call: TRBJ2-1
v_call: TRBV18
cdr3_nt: TGTGCCAGCTCACCACCGGCGGGAGGGCTCACCTACAATGAGCAGTTCTTC
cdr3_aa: CASSPPAGGLTYNEQFF

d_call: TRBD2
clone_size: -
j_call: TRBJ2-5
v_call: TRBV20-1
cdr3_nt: TGCAGTGCTACAAGCGGGGCCCAAGAGACCCAGTACTTC
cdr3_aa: CSATSGAQETQYF

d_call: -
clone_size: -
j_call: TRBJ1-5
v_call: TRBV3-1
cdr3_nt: TGTGCCAGCAGCCAAGATCTTCAGCCCCAGCATTTT
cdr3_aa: CASSQDLQPQHF

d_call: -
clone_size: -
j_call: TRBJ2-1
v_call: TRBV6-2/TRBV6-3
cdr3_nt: TGTGCCAGCAGTTACTCCGGGGATGAGCAGTTCTTC
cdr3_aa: CASSYSGDEQFF

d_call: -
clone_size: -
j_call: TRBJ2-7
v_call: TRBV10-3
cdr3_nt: TGTGCCACCACGGGTATCGCTGGAAACGAGCAGTACTTC
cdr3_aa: CATTGIAGNEQYF

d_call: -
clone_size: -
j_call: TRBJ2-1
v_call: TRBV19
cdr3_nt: TGTGCCAGCACGGGGTCCCTCGACCCCCACAATGAGCAGTTCTTC
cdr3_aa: CASTGSLDPHNEQFF

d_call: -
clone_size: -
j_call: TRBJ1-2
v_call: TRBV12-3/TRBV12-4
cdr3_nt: TGTGCCAGCAGTTTAGGGTCCGGCGGCTACACCTTC
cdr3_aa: CASSLGSGGYTF

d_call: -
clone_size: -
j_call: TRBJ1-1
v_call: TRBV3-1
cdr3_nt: TGTGCCAGCAGCCAAGATTTCCGAGGGACTGAAGCTTTCTTT
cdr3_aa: CASSQDFRGTEAFF

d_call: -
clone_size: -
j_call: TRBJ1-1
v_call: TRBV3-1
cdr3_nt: TGTGCCAGCAGCCACCCACAGGGAGAAGCTTTCTTT
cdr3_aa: CASSHPQGEAFF

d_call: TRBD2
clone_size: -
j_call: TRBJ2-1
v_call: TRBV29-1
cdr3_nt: TGCAGCGCCAGGACTAGCGGGGTCGGCTCCTACAATGAGCAGTTCTTC
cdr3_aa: CSARTSGVGSYNEQFF

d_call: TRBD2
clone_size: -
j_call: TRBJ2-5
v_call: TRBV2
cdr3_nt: TGTGCCACCTCTAGCGGGGAAGCGGAGACCCAGTACTTC
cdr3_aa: CATSSGEAETQYF

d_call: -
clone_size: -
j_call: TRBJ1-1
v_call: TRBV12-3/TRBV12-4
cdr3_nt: TGTGCCAGCAGTCCTCAACAGGGCCGTGATTGGGCTGAAGCTTTCTTT
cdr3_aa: CASSPQQGRDWAEAFF

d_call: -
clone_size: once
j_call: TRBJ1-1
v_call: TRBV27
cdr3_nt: TGTGCCAGCAGTTTAATAAGGAACACTGAAGCTTTCTTT
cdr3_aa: CASSLIRNTEAFF

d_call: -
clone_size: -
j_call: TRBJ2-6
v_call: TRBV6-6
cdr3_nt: TGTGCCAGCACCCCCCTGGGGACTGGGGCCAACGTCCTGACTTTC
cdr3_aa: CASTPLGTGANVLTF

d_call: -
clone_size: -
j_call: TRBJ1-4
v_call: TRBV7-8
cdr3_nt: TGTGCCAGCAGCCCAGCCAGACTCCTTGGTGAAAAACTGTTTTTT
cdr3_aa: CASSPARLLGEKLFF

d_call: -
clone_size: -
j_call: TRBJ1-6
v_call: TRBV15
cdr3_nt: TGTGCCACCAGCGTACAGGATACGGGGGAGGCACCCCTCCACTTT
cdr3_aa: CATSVQDTGEAPLHF

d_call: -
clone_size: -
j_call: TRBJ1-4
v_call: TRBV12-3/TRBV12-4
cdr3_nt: TGTGCCAGCAGTTTCTCTGGGGCGGATGAAAAACTGTTTTTT
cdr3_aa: CASSFSGADEKLFF

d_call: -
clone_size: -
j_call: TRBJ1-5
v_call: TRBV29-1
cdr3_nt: TGCAGCGTTAGGGACCCCGGTAGAAATCAGCCCCAGCATTTT
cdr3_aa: CSVRDPGRNQPQHF

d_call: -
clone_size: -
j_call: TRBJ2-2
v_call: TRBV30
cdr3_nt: TGTGCCTGGAGTGTACGGCAGGGGGGTTACAGCGGGGAGCTGTTTTTT
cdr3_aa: CAWSVRQGGYSGELFF